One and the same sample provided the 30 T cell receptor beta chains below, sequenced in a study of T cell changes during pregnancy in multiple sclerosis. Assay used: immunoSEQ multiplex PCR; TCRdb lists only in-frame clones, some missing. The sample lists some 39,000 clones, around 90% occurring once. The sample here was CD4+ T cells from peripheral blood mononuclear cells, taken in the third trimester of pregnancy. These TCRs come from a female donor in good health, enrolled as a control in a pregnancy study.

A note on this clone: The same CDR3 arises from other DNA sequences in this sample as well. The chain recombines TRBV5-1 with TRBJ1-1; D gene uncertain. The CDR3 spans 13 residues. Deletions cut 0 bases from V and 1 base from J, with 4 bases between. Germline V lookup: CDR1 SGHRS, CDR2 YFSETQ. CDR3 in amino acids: CASSLDRNTEAFF. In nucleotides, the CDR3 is TGCGCCAGCAGCTTGGACAGGAACACTGAAGCTTTCTTT.

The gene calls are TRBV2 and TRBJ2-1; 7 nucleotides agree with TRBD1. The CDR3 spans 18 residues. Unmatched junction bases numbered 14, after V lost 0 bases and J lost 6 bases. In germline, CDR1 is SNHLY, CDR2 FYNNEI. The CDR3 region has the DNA TGTGCCAGCAGTGAAGCGTGGGACAGCCTTTCGACCCGCAATGAGCAGTTCTTC. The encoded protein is CASSEAWDSLSTRNEQFF.

The CDR3 here is CASSPTGTSIEQYF. CDR3 DNA: TGTGCCAGCAGCCCAACGGGGACTAGTATCGAGCAGTACTTC. The gene calls are TRBV27 and TRBJ2-7, with TRBD2 matching 8 bases. The length of the CDR3 is 14 residues. Germline loops: CDR1 MNHEY, CDR2 SMNVEV (reference sequence). Unmatched junction bases numbered 10, after V lost 6 bases and J lost 6 bases.

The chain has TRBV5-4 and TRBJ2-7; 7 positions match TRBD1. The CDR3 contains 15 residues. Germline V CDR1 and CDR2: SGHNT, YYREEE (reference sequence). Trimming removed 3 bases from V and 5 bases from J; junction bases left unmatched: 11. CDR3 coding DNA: TGTGCCAGCAGCTGGGGGCGGGCAGGGGGAGACGAGCAGTACTTC. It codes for CASSWGRAGGDEQYF.

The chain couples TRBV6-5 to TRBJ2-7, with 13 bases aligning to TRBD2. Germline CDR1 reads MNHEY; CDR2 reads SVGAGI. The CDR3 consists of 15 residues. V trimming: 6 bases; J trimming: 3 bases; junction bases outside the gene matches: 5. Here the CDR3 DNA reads TGTGCCAGCAGAGCCCGACTAGCGGGAGGCTACGAGCAGTACTTC. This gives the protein CASRARLAGGYEQYF.

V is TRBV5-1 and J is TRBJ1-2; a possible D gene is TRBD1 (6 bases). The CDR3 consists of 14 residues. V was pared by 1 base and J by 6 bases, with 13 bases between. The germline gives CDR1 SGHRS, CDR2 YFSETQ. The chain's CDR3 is CASSLLGGPDGYTF. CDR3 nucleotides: TGCGCCAGCAGCTTGCTGGGGGGGCCGGATGGCTACACCTTC.

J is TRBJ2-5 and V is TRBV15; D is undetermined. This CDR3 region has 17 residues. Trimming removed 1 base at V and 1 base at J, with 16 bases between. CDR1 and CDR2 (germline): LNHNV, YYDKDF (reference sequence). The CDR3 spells CATSRGLQAEIQETQYF. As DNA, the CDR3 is TGTGCCACCAGCAGAGGTCTCCAGGCCGAAATCCAAGAGACCCAGTACTTC.

For the CDR3, the DNA is TGCGCCAGCAGCCAAACCACTGGTGATACGCAGTATTTT. This gives the protein CASSQTTGDTQYF. The chain uses TRBV4-1 and TRBJ2-3; D gene ambiguous. Trimming removed 2 bases at V and 6 bases at J, with 9 bases between. Germline CDR1 is MGHRA and CDR2 is YSYEKL. CDR3 length: 13 amino acids.

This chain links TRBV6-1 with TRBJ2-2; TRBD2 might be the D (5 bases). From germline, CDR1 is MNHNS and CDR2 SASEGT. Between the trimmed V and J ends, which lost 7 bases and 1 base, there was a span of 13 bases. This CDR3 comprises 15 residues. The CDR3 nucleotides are TGTGCCAGCAATCCCCTCGCGGGGAACACCGGGGAGCTGTTTTTT. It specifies CASNPLAGNTGELFF.

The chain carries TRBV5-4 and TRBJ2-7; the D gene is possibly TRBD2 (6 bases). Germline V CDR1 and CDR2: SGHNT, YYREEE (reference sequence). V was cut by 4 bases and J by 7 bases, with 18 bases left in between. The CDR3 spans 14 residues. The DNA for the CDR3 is TGTGCCAGCAGCCCGGGGGTAGCGCGGCGGGAGCAGTACTTC. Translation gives CASSPGVARREQYF.

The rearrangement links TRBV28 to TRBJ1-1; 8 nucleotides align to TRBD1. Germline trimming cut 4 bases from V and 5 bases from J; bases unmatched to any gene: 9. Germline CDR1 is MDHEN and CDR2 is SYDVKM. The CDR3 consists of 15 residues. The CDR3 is CASSSTFDRGTEAFF. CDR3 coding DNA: TGTGCCAGCAGTTCAACCTTTGACAGGGGTACTGAAGCTTTCTTT.

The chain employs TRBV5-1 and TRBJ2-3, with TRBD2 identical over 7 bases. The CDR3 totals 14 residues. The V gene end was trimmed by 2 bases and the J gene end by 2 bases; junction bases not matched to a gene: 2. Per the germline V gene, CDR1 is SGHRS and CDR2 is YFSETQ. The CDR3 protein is CASSFGGYTDTQYF. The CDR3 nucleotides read TGCGCCAGCAGCTTCGGGGGGTACACAGATACGCAGTATTTT.

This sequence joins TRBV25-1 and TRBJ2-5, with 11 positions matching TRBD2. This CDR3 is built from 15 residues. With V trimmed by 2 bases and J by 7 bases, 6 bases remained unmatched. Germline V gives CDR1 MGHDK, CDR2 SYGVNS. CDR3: CASSEIAGGGGTQYF. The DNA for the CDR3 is TGTGCCAGCAGTGAAATAGCGGGAGGGGGAGGGACCCAGTACTTC.

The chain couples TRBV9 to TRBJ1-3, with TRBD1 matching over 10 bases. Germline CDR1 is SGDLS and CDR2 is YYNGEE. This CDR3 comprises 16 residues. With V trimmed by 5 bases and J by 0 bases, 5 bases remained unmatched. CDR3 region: CASSATGGGSGNTIYF. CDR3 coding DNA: TGTGCCAGCAGTGCGACAGGGGGCGGCTCTGGAAACACCATATATTTT.

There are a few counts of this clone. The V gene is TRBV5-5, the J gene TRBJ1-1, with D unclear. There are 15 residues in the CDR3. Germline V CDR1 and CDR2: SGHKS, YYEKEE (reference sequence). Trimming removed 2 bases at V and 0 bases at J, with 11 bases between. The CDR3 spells CASSFSLNMNTEAFF. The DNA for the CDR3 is TGTGCCAGCAGCTTTTCGCTCAACATGAACACTGAAGCTTTCTTT.

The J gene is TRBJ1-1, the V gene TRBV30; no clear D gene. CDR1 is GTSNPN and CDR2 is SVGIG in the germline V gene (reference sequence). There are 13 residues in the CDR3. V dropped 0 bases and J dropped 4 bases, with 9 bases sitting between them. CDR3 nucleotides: TGTGCCTGGAGTGTACGAGTGAGCACTGAAGCTTTCTTT. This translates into CAWSVRVSTEAFF.

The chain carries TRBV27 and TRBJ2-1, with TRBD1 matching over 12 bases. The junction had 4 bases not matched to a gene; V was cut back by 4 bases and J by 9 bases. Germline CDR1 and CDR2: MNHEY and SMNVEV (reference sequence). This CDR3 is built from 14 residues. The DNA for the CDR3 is TGTGCCAGCAGTTGGGGACAGGGGGCTTCTGAGCAGTTCTTC. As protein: CASSWGQGASEQFF.

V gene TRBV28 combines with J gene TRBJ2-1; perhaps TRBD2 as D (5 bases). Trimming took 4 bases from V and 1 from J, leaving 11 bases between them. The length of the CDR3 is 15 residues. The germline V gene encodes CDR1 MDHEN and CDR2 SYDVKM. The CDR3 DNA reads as TGTGCCAGCAGTTCAAGCGGAACTTCCTACAATGAGCAGTTCTTC. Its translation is CASSSSGTSYNEQFF.

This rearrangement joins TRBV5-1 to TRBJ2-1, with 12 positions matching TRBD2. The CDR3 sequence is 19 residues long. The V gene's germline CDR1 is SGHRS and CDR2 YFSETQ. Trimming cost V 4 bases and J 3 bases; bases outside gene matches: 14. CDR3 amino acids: CASSPFRSRLAGDYNEQFF. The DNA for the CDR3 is TGCGCCAGCAGCCCCTTTCGTTCCCGACTAGCGGGAGACTACAATGAGCAGTTCTTC.

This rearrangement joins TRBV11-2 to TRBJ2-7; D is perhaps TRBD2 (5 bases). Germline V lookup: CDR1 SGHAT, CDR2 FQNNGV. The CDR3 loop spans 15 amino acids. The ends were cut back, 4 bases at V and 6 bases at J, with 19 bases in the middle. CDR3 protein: CASSSLMEAKGEQYF. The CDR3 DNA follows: TGTGCCAGCAGCTCATTAATGGAGGCTAAGGGCGAGCAGTACTTC. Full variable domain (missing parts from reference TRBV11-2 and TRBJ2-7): EAGVAQSPRYKIIEKRQSVAFWCNPISGHATLYWYQQILGQGPKLLIQFQNNGVVDDSQLPKDRFSAERLKGVDSTLKIQPAKLEDSAVYLCASSSLMEAKGEQYFGPGTRLTVT.

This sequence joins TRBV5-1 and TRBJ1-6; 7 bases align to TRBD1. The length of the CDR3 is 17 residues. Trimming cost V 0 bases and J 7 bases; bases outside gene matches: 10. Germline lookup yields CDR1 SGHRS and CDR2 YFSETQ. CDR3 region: CASSLDGVGGQNSPLHF. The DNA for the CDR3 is TGCGCCAGCAGCTTGGACGGGGTAGGGGGCCAGAATTCACCCCTCCACTTT.

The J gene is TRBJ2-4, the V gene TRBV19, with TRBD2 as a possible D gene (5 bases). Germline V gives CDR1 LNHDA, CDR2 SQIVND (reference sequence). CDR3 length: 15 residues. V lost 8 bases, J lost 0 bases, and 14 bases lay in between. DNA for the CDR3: TGTGCCAGTTACCCTTCCGGGGAAGCCAAAAACATTCAGTACTTC. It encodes CASYPSGEAKNIQYF.

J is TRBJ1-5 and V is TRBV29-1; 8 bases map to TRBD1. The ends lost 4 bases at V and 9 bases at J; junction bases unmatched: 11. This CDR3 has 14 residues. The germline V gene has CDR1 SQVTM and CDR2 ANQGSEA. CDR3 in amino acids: CSVVLDRASGPQHF. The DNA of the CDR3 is TGCAGCGTTGTCCTGGACAGGGCTTCGGGGCCCCAGCATTTT.

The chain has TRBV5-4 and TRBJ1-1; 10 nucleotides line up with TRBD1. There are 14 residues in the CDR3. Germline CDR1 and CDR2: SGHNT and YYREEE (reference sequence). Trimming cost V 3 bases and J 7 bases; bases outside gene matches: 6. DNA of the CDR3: TGTGCCAGCAGCTACGGGACAGGGGATAATGAAGCTTTCTTT. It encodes CASSYGTGDNEAFF.

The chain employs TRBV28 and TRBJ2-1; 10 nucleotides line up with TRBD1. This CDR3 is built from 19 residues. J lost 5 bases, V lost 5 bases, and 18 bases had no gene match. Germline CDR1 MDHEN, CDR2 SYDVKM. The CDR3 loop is CASSTRDRGNGFLNNEQFF. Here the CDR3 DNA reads TGTGCCAGCAGTACCCGGGACAGGGGAAATGGTTTTCTTAACAATGAGCAGTTCTTC.

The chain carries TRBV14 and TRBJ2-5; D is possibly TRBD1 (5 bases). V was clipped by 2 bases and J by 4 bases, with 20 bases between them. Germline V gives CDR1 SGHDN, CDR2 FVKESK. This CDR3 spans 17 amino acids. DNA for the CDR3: TGTGCCAGCAGCCAACACGTACGAGCAGGGCGAAGAGAGACCCAGTACTTC. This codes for CASSQHVRAGRRETQYF.

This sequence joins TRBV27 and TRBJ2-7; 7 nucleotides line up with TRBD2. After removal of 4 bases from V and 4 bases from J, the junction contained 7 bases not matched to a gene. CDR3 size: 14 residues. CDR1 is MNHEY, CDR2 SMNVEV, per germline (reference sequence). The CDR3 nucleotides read TGTGCCAGCAGTTCCTCTAGCGGAAGTTACGAGCAGTACTTC. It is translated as CASSSSSGSYEQYF.

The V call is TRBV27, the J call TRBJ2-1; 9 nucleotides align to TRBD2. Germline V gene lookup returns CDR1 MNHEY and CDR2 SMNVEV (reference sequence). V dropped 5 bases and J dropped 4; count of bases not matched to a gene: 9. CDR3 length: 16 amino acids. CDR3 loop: CASSRTGTSFYNEQFF. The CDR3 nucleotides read TGTGCCAGCAGTCGTACGGGGACTAGCTTTTACAATGAGCAGTTCTTC.

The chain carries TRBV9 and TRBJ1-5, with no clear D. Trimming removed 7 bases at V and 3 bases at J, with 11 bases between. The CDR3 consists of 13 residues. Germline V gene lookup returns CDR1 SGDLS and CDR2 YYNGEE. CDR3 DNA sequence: TGTGCCAGCGGCAAGTTCTCCAATCAGCCCCAGCATTTT. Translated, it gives CASGKFSNQPQHF.

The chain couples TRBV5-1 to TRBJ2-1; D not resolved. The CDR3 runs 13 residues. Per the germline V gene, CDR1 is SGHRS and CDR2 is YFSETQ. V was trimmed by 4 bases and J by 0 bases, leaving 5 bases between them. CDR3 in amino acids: CASSQASYNEQFF. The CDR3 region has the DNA TGCGCCAGCAGCCAGGCCTCCTACAATGAGCAGTTCTTC.